Below, 30 T cell receptor beta chains from the same sample are listed, as sequenced in a study of blood T cell repertoires in COVID-19. Repertoires were generated with immunoSEQ multiplex PCR, while TCRdb's copy carries only in-frame clones and drops some. Of some 250,000 clones in the sample, around nine tenths were seen once. Source material: PBMCs or T cells enriched from blood (not recorded which). The receptors here all came from a woman aged 25-40 years with acute COVID-19.

The CDR3 region has the DNA TGCAGCGTTGTGGAGAACATTCAGTACTTC. Protein product: CSVVENIQYF. The chain links TRBV29-1 to TRBJ2-4; D not resolved. Germline V gene data show CDR1 as SQVTM and CDR2 as ANQGSEA. The CDR3 extends over 10 amino acids. Trimming stripped 4 bases from V and 7 bases from J, with 5 bases between.

In DNA form, the CDR3 reads TGTGCCAGCAGTAAGGAAAGGGACAGGAGGACTTGGGAGCAGTACTTC. Amino acid sequence: CASSKERDRRTWEQYF. The chain joins TRBV28 to TRBJ2-7, with 8 bases matching TRBD1. With V trimmed by 5 bases and J by 7 bases, 16 bases remained unmatched. This CDR3 spans 16 amino acids. Germline-derived CDR1 and CDR2 are MDHEN and SYDVKM. Full variable domain (missing parts from reference TRBV28 and TRBJ2-7): DVKVTQSSRYLVKRTGEKVFLECVQDMDHENMFWYRQDPGLGLRLIYFSYDVKMKEKGDIPEGYSVSREKKERFSLILESASTNQTSMYLCASSKERDRRTWEQYFGPGTRLTVT.

The chain is built from TRBV7-2 and TRBJ2-1; 7 bases match TRBD2. CDR1 is SGHTA and CDR2 is FQGNSA in the germline V gene. V dropped 7 bases and J dropped 6; count of bases not matched to a gene: 6. The CDR3 totals 13 residues. The CDR3 spells CASTRTRGNEQFF. CDR3 DNA sequence: TGTGCCAGCACCCGGACTAGGGGCAATGAGCAGTTCTTC.

The chain couples TRBV6-2 or TRBV6-3 to TRBJ2-3, with a possible D match to TRBD2 (5 bases). The germline V gene encodes CDR1 MNHEY and CDR2 SVGEGT. The CDR3 length is 16 residues. V lost 2 bases, J lost 2 bases, and 14 bases lay in between. The CDR3 here is CASSYEWGEVTDTQYF. CDR3 sequence (DNA): TGTGCCAGCAGTTACGAGTGGGGAGAGGTCACAGATACGCAGTATTTT.

The rearrangement uses TRBV19 and TRBJ1-5; D might be TRBD1 (6 bases). Trimming cost V 6 bases and J 0 bases, with 12 bases left between them. CDR3 length equals 15 residues. CDR1 is LNHDA, CDR2 SQIVND, per germline (reference sequence). For the CDR3, the DNA is TGTGCCAGTAGAGAACAGGGATATAGCAATCAGCCCCAGCATTTT. Protein product: CASREQGYSNQPQHF.

This sequence joins TRBV24-1 and TRBJ1-5; TRBD1 might be the D (5 bases). CDR1 is KGHDR and CDR2 is SFDVKD in the germline V gene. The CDR3 sequence is 14 residues long. V lost 3 bases and J lost 5, with 10 bases in between. The CDR3 is CATSDNAGDQPQHF. The CDR3 DNA sequence: TGTGCCACCAGTGATAATGCGGGGGATCAGCCCCAGCATTTT.

The rearrangement links TRBV9 to TRBJ2-1; TRBD1 might be the D (5 bases). The V gene's germline CDR1 is SGDLS and CDR2 YYNGEE. V lost 3 bases and J 6 bases, leaving 7 bases between the germline ends. The CDR3 is 12 amino acids. The CDR3 is CASSGDSNEQFF. CDR3 sequence (DNA): TGTGCCAGCAGCGGTGACAGCAATGAGCAGTTCTTC.

V and J are TRBV5-1 and TRBJ1-2; D gene ambiguous. This CDR3 region has 12 residues. Trimming pared 4 bases from V and 3 bases from J, leaving 7 bases between. Germline CDR1 is SGHRS and CDR2 is YFSETQ. The CDR3 coding sequence is TGCGCCAGCAGCCCCCCCGACTATGGCTACACCTTC. It yields the protein CASSPPDYGYTF.

The chain joins TRBV6-2 or TRBV6-3 to TRBJ2-7, with 8 nucleotides matching TRBD1. J was trimmed by 4 bases and V by 4 bases; bases with no gene match: 9. This CDR3 is built from 15 residues. Germline V gene data show CDR1 as MNHEY and CDR2 as SVGEGT. The CDR3 protein is CASSSTGQGIYEQYF. DNA of the CDR3: TGTGCCAGCAGTTCTACAGGACAGGGCATTTACGAGCAGTACTTC.

The rearrangement links TRBV12-5 to TRBJ1-2; 10 positions match TRBD1. J lost 8 bases, V lost 5 bases, and 8 bases had no gene match. The CDR3 spans 14 residues. Germline CDR1 and CDR2: LGHNT and FRNRAP. CDR3 nucleotide sequence: TGTGCTAGTGGTCCAACCGGGACAGGGGTCGGCTACACCTTC. Encoded protein: CASGPTGTGVGYTF.

The chain joins TRBV6-1 to TRBJ1-4, with 8 bases lining up with TRBD1. The junction had 5 bases not matched to a gene; V was cut back by 2 bases and J by 3 bases. The CDR3 is made up of 16 amino acids. Germline CDR1 MNHNS, CDR2 SASEGT. Here the CDR3 DNA reads TGTGCCAGCAGTGAAAGGCCGACAGGGGCTAATGAAAAACTGTTTTTT. Its translation: CASSERPTGANEKLFF.

V and J are TRBV27 and TRBJ1-5; unclear D gene. The CDR3 is made up of 16 amino acids. The germline V gene has CDR1 MNHEY and CDR2 SMNVEV (reference sequence). Trimming removed 5 bases from V and 3 bases from J, with 17 bases in between. The CDR3 sequence is CASSPRQRTTNQPQHF. CDR3 nucleotides: TGTGCCAGCAGTCCCCGCCAGCGGACTACCAATCAGCCCCAGCATTTT.

The chain is built from TRBV2 and TRBJ2-2; possible D gene TRBD2, 5 bases. The V gene's germline CDR1 is SNHLY and CDR2 FYNNEI. The length of the CDR3 is 16 residues. Trimming took 4 bases from V and 4 from J, leaving 16 bases between them. CDR3 residues: CASSGVRTPSTGELFF. The DNA of the CDR3 is TGTGCCAGCAGTGGGGTACGGACTCCCAGCACCGGGGAGCTGTTTTTT.

This clone is a singleton in its sample. The chain uses TRBV7-2 and TRBJ2-7; 13 bases are a match to TRBD2. Germline CDR1 is SGHTA and CDR2 is FQGNSA. The V segment lost 5 bases and the J segment 4 bases; nucleotides outside the gene matches: 2. The CDR3 totals 14 residues. DNA for the CDR3: TGTGCCAGCAGCGTGACTAGCGGGGGGTACGAGCAGTACTTC. Translated: CASSVTSGGYEQYF.

The chain has TRBV28 and TRBJ1-5; 9 bases are a match to TRBD1. Germline CDR1 MDHEN, CDR2 SYDVKM. The CDR3 loop spans 14 amino acids. V shed 6 bases, J shed 4 bases, and the junction held 4 bases outside the gene matches. DNA of the CDR3: TGTGCCAGCAGCCGGACAGGGGCGAATCAGCCCCAGCATTTT. Its protein product is CASSRTGANQPQHF.

This clone has only one observation. The V call is TRBV11-2, the J call TRBJ1-2; 7 bases fit TRBD1. The germline V gene has CDR1 SGHAT and CDR2 FQNNGV. The CDR3 consists of 15 residues. V shed 1 base, J shed 8 bases, and the junction held 10 bases outside the gene matches. The CDR3 bases are TGTGCCAGCAGCTTAGGGAGACAGGGACCCGTCGGCTACACCTTC. This translates into CASSLGRQGPVGYTF.

As DNA, the CDR3 is TGTGCCAGCAGCCCCTCCGGGGACAGGGTGAACACTGAAGCTTTCTTT. Translation gives CASSPSGDRVNTEAFF. V is TRBV7-3 and J is TRBJ1-1; 9 bases align to TRBD1. With 5 bases clipped from V and 0 bases from J, the junction kept 7 bases outside the gene matches. The CDR3 extends over 16 amino acids. Germline values: CDR1 SGHTA, CDR2 FQGTGA.

The chain couples TRBV3-1 (or the pseudogene TRBV3-2) to TRBJ2-3; a weak D match, TRBD2 (5 bases). The CDR3 spans 15 residues. Germline V gene lookup returns CDR1 LGHDT and CDR2 YNNKEL (reference sequence). The V end was cut by 1 base, the J end by 2 bases, with 10 bases between. CDR3 sequence: CASSQVGGYTDTQYF. The CDR3 DNA is TGTGCCAGCAGCCAAGTGGGCGGGTACACAGATACGCAGTATTTT.

The V call is TRBV5-5, the J call TRBJ1-1, with unresolved D. Germline lookup yields CDR1 SGHKS and CDR2 YYEKEE (reference sequence). Trimming stripped 5 bases from V and 1 base from J, with 9 bases between. This CDR3 region has 13 residues. In nucleotides, the CDR3 is TGTGCCAGCAGTTATAACAGGAACACTGAAGCTTTCTTT. It encodes CASSYNRNTEAFF.

This clone has just one count. The chain has TRBV28 and TRBJ1-2; 11 bases line up with TRBD1. This CDR3 comprises 14 residues. The ends lost 2 bases at V and 9 bases at J; junction bases unmatched: 5. Germline V gene sequence: CDR1 MDHEN, CDR2 SYDVKM. The CDR3 sequence is CASSLRTGGASYTF. In DNA, the CDR3 is TGTGCCAGCAGTTTAAGGACAGGGGGCGCGAGCTACACCTTC.

The chain links TRBV2 to TRBJ1-4; 11 bases fit TRBD1. This CDR3 has 13 amino acids. CDR1 and CDR2 (germline): SNHLY, FYNNEI. J lost 8 bases, V lost 10 bases, and 6 bases had no gene match. CDR3 DNA sequence: TGTGCCACCTTCCGGGACAGGGGGGAAAAACTGTTTTTT. It translates to CATFRDRGEKLFF. Full variable domain (remainder filled in from reference TRBV2 and TRBJ1-4): EPEVTQTPSHQVTQMGQEVILRCVPISNHLYFYWYRQILGQKVEFLVSFYNNEISEKSEIFDDQFSVERPDGSNFTLKIRSTKLEDSAMYFCATFRDRGEKLFFGSGTQLSVL.

The chain links TRBV18 to TRBJ2-7, with unresolved D. V gave up 3 bases and J gave up 0 bases, with 9 bases separating them. CDR1 and CDR2 (germline): KGHSH, LQKENI. There are 14 residues in the CDR3. For the CDR3, the DNA is TGTGCCAGCTCACCCGAGACAAACTCCTACGAGCAGTACTTC. Its translation: CASSPETNSYEQYF.

The chain has TRBV28 and TRBJ1-5, with a tentative D call TRBD1 (5 bases). Germline lookup yields CDR1 MDHEN and CDR2 SYDVKM. This CDR3 has 15 residues. The V end was cut by 0 bases, the J end by 5 bases, with 11 bases between. CDR3 residues: CASSLWGGGDQPQHF. The CDR3 region has the DNA TGTGCCAGCAGTTTATGGGGTGGAGGGGATCAGCCCCAGCATTTT. Looking up the rest from reference TRBV28 and TRBJ1-5 gives the full variable domain: DVKVTQSSRYLVKRTGEKVFLECVQDMDHENMFWYRQDPGLGLRLIYFSYDVKMKEKGDIPEGYSVSREKKERFSLILESASTNQTSMYLCASSLWGGGDQPQHFGDGTRLSIL.

DNA of the CDR3: TGTGCCAGTAGTACTCCACAGGGCAATCAGCCCCAGCATTTT. The encoded protein is CASSTPQGNQPQHF. The V call is TRBV19, the J call TRBJ1-5, with D tentatively TRBD1 (5 bases). Germline lookup yields CDR1 LNHDA and CDR2 SQIVND (reference sequence). The CDR3 extends over 14 amino acids. Trimming pared 4 bases from V and 2 bases from J, leaving 9 bases between.

The chain couples TRBV5-4 to TRBJ2-1, with 8 nucleotides matching TRBD1. The CDR3 totals 16 residues. Germline assignment: CDR1 SGHNT and CDR2 YYREEE (reference sequence). Germline trimming cut 4 bases from V and 0 bases from J; bases unmatched to any gene: 6. The CDR3 here is CASSPTGASSYNEQFF. The CDR3 nucleotides are TGTGCCAGCAGCCCGACAGGGGCAAGCTCCTACAATGAGCAGTTCTTC.

The chain links TRBV7-2 to TRBJ2-5, with D hard to call. The CDR3 is made up of 12 amino acids. The germline V gene has CDR1 SGHTA and CDR2 FQGNSA. V lost 1 base and J 4 bases, leaving 4 bases between the germline ends. The CDR3 region is CASSLEAETQYF. In DNA, the CDR3 is TGTGCCAGCAGCTTAGAAGCAGAGACCCAGTACTTC.

The rearrangement links TRBV4-3 to TRBJ1-6, with 9 bases identical to TRBD1. CDR1 and CDR2 from the germline V gene are LGHNA and YSLEER. Trimming removed 2 bases from V and 7 bases from J; junction bases left unmatched: 6. There are 16 residues in the CDR3. The CDR3 is CASSQRDREYNSPLHF. CDR3 DNA: TGCGCCAGCAGCCAAAGGGACAGGGAATACAATTCACCCCTCCACTTT.

V gene TRBV14 combines with J gene TRBJ1-2; TRBD1 might be the D (6 bases). CDR1 SGHDN and CDR2 FVKESK come from the germline V gene. The CDR3 runs to 16 residues. Trimming pared 4 bases from V and 1 base from J, leaving 16 bases between. The CDR3 DNA reads TGTGCCAGCAGCCCCAGGACAGACTTAATTAACTATGGCTACACCTTC. This encodes CASSPRTDLINYGYTF.

The chain is built from TRBV18 and TRBJ2-7; D is perhaps TRBD1 (6 bases). Trimming left V 3 bases short and J 0 bases short, with 21 bases between. CDR1 and CDR2 from the germline V gene are KGHSH and LQKENI. CDR3 length: 18 residues. The CDR3 DNA follows: TGTGCCAGCTCACCTCGACAGGTCCGTGAGGGAAGCTCCTACGAGCAGTACTTC. Translating gives CASSPRQVREGSSYEQYF.

The rearrangement uses TRBV3-1 (or the pseudogene TRBV3-2) and TRBJ1-2; D is perhaps TRBD1 (5 bases). CDR1 and CDR2 from the germline V gene are LGHDT and YNNKEL (reference sequence). The CDR3 consists of 18 residues. Trimming removed 0 bases from V and 8 bases from J, with 25 bases in between. The CDR3 spells CASSQDPDFWGRGKGYTF. The CDR3 region has the DNA TGTGCCAGCAGCCAAGATCCGGATTTTTGGGGTAGGGGTAAGGGCTACACCTTC.